The source of this T cell receptor (beta chain) is a study of blood T cell repertoires in COVID-19. Study overall: PBMCs, B-cell-depleted T cells, or T cells were the source of the cDNA or gDNA that made up the material.

Seattle's enrolled individuals joined amid active infection and were then monitored longitudinally. Authors' methods: Scientists estimated how many nucleated cells there were by amplifying reference gene primers. Clones were read by immunoSEQ multiplex PCR, and TCRdb kept only the in-frame ones, dropping some. That table gives V, J and clone size, and the DNA gave D and trimming. The repertoire holds roughly 180,000 clones, with 94% as singletons. The origin of this receptor is a man aged 30-40 years with COVID-19, enrolled during active disease. The sequencing sample was made of peripheral blood.

The CDR3 DNA follows: TGTGCCAGCAAGATAGCGGGAAACCAAGAGACCCAGTACTTC. Translated: CASKIAGNQETQYF. The chain combines TRBV6-5 with TRBJ2-5; 8 bases map to TRBD2. Germline V lookup: CDR1 MNHEY, CDR2 SVGAGI. V lost 7 bases and J lost 0; bases outside the gene matches: 4. This CDR3 has 14 residues.